The following is a T cell receptor (beta chain) sequence with its context. Its antigen is currently unknown. The data originate from a study of cytomegalovirus exposure and HLA in healthy donors. Researchers ran the PCR with 60 Vbeta and 13 Jbeta primers. Clones were sequenced by immunoSEQ multiplex PCR, and TCRdb holds only the in-frame ones, with some missing. The sample gives 83,000 or so clones, about three quarters of which show up once; around 10% is in the top ten. Study-level points and caveats: In a later analysis, a missense DCLRE1C variant was linked to TCR beta V- and J-gene trimming. TCR beta V segments were, for the most part, productive about 90% or about 30% of the time in an earlier analysis. The study labeled 164 TCR beta chains cytomegalovirus-associated. Presence/absence analyses supposed approximately even sequencing depth among donors.

Germline CDR1 SEHNR, CDR2 FQNEAQ (reference sequence). The CDR3 has 18 amino acids. Trimming cost V 1 base and J 2 bases, with 20 bases left between them. The sequence derives from a man aged 25-45 years in good health and CMV-seropositive. Sequenced: PBMCs. The J gene is TRBJ2-5, the V gene TRBV7-9, with D possibly matching TRBD1 (6 bases). The CDR3 DNA reads as TGTGCCAGCAGCTTAGGCAAGGATGGAACAGGGCGTCAAGAGACCCAGTACTTC. Translated: CASSLGKDGTGRQETQYF.